Below are 13 T cell receptor beta chains sequenced from a single sample in a study of response to subunit inactivated influenza vaccine. MiXCR, applied by TCRdb to the RT-PCR reads, yields one record per CDR3 protein. The top ten clones hold 11% of a sample with over 650,000 distinct CDR3 sequences, about 18% of them seen once. The specimen was PBMCs from blood, collected more than 4 days after vaccination. These receptors were obtained from a man between 45 and 60 years old who received an inactivated influenza vaccine.

This clonotype turned up a few times. The chain recombines TRBV7-9 with TRBJ2-1, with D tentatively TRBD2 (6 bases). V lost 5 bases and J lost 10, with 9 bases in between. From germline, CDR1 is SEHNR and CDR2 FQNEAQ (reference sequence). The CDR3 runs 11 residues. CDR3 sequence: CASSGGSEQFF. The CDR3 DNA is TGTGCCAGCAGCGGGGGGTCAGAGCAGTTCTTC.

The chain has TRBV29-1 and TRBJ2-5, with a weak D call TRBD1 (6 bases). Trimming shortened V by 4 bases and J by 4 bases, and 10 bases separated the two germline ends. CDR1 is SQVTM, CDR2 ANQGSEA, per germline. The length of the CDR3 is 12 residues. CDR3 in DNA: TGCAGCGTTGGGGGGCGACCAGAGACCCAGTACTTC. It translates to CSVGGRPETQYF.

The chain carries TRBV7-9 and TRBJ2-2, with a weak D call TRBD2 (6 bases). CDR3 length equals 13 residues. V shed 5 bases and J shed 5 bases, with 9 bases lying between them. Per germline, CDR1 SEHNR and CDR2 FQNEAQ (reference sequence). The CDR3 DNA follows: TGTGCCAGCAGCGCTGGACTAACCGGGGAGCTGTTTTTT. This encodes CASSAGLTGELFF.

The rearrangement links TRBV20-1 to TRBJ2-2, with 11 bases fitting TRBD2. The V segment lost 2 bases and the J segment 0 bases; nucleotides outside the gene matches: 2. The length of the CDR3 is 16 residues. Per germline, CDR1 DFQATT and CDR2 SNEGSKA (reference sequence). The CDR3 DNA sequence: TGCAGTGCTAGAACTAGCGGGAGCTCGAACACCGGGGAGCTGTTTTTT. Encoded protein: CSARTSGSSNTGELFF.

This clonotype was counted only a few times. The genes are TRBV12-3 or TRBV12-4 and TRBJ1-2, with D perhaps matching TRBD1 (5 bases). This CDR3 region has 16 residues. V gave up 6 bases and J gave up 7 bases, with 24 bases separating them. The CDR3 loop reads CASRGPTETVDGGYTF. Here the CDR3 DNA reads TGTGCCAGCAGAGGTCCGACTGAGACAGTTGATGGTGGCTACACCTTC.

The genes are TRBV20-1 and TRBJ1-6; D is uncertain. Trimming stripped 3 bases from V and 0 bases from J, with 9 bases between. CDR3 size: 15 residues. Germline V gene lookup returns CDR1 DFQATT and CDR2 SNEGSKA (reference sequence). CDR3 nucleotide sequence: TGCAGTGCTAGCGACATAAGCTCCTATAATTCACCCCTCCACTTT. Its translation is CSASDISSYNSPLHF.

The chain uses TRBV20-1 and TRBJ1-1; D gene unclear. Germline V gene sequence: CDR1 DFQATT, CDR2 SNEGSKA (reference sequence). The CDR3 is 14 residues long. V was clipped by 0 bases and J by 1 base, with 9 bases between them. CDR3 protein: CSAREDLENTEAFF. CDR3 bases: TGCAGTGCTAGAGAAGACTTAGAGAACACTGAAGCTTTCTTT.

This clonotype was observed a few times. The CDR3 DNA sequence: TGCGCCAGCAGCTTGTCCCTACAGGTGTTCTCTGGGGCCAACGTCCTGACTTTC. As protein: CASSLSLQVFSGANVLTF. The gene calls are TRBV5-1 and TRBJ2-6; the D gene is possibly TRBD1 (5 bases). With 1 base removed from V and 0 bases from J, the gap between germline ends came to 14 bases. The CDR3 length is 18 residues. Germline assignment: CDR1 SGHRS and CDR2 YFSETQ.

This clonotype came up a few times. V is TRBV29-1 and J is TRBJ2-7, with a weak D call TRBD2 (6 bases). This CDR3 has 15 amino acids. Germline assignment: CDR1 SQVTM and CDR2 ANQGSEA. The V end lost 7 bases, the J end lost 0 bases, and 19 bases lay between the germline ends. CDR3 sequence (DNA): TGCAGCGCCACTAGACTAGGTTCGAACTCCTACGAGCAGTACTTC. It translates to CSATRLGSNSYEQYF.

This clonotype has just a few counts. The CDR3 protein is CASSIGFGNTGELFF. CDR3 bases: TGTGCCAGCAGCATTGGTTTCGGGAACACCGGGGAGCTGTTTTTT. The chain links TRBV6-1 to TRBJ2-2; D call uncertain. This CDR3 region has 15 residues. Looked up from germline, CDR1 is MNHNS and CDR2 is SASEGT. With 6 bases removed from V and 1 base from J, the gap between germline ends came to 12 bases.

There are many counts of this clonotype. The rearrangement joins TRBV6-1 to TRBJ2-4, with D unresolved. This CDR3 has 16 amino acids. Trimming removed 3 bases from V and 0 bases from J, with 12 bases in between. CDR1 is MNHNS and CDR2 is SASEGT in the germline V gene. The CDR3 region is CASSEEQVLAKNIQYF. The CDR3, as DNA: TGTGCCAGCAGTGAGGAGCAGGTCCTAGCCAAAAACATTCAGTACTTC.

This clonotype has just a few counts. The J gene is TRBJ2-7, the V gene TRBV7-6; TRBD1 agrees at 9 bases. J lost 6 bases, V lost 0 bases, and 9 bases had no gene match. The CDR3 spans 16 residues. Germline CDR1 SGHVS, CDR2 FNYEAQ. The CDR3 sequence is CASSLAMRTGAFEQYF. The CDR3 DNA follows: TGTGCCAGCAGCTTAGCGATGCGGACAGGGGCATTCGAGCAGTACTTC.

The chain has TRBV6-2 or TRBV6-3 and TRBJ2-7; tentatively, D is TRBD1 or TRBD2 (6 bases each). With 2 bases removed from V and 6 bases from J, the gap between germline ends came to 11 bases. Germline-derived CDR1 and CDR2 are MNHEY and SVGEGT. The CDR3 loop spans 13 amino acids. DNA for the CDR3: TGTGCCAGCAGTTACGTACAGGGAGGCGAGCAGTACTTC. Protein sequence: CASSYVQGGEQYF.